These 4 T cell receptor beta chains came from one sample sequenced in a study of blood T cell repertoires in COVID-19. Method: immunoSEQ multiplex PCR; TCRdb's copy keeps in-frame clones and lacks some. The sample has some 200,000 clones; 80% are singletons. Material for sequencing was peripheral blood. The receptors come from a human donor in a cohort sampled during active COVID-19.

The J gene is TRBJ2-1, the V gene TRBV10-3, with 15 nucleotides matching TRBD2. Germline V lookup: CDR1 ENHRY, CDR2 SYGVKD. Trimming removed 6 bases from V and 10 bases from J; junction bases left unmatched: 4. CDR3 size: 14 residues. The CDR3 spells CAISGLAGGPEQFF. The CDR3 coding sequence is TGTGCCATCAGCGGACTAGCGGGAGGGCCGGAGCAGTTCTTC.

The genes are TRBV5-1 and TRBJ1-1; possible D gene TRBD1, 6 bases. Trimming pared 4 bases from V and 7 bases from J, leaving 11 bases between. This CDR3 is 12 amino acids long. Germline V gene data show CDR1 as SGHRS and CDR2 as YFSETQ. This CDR3 reads CASSLDRYEAFF. The CDR3 DNA is TGCGCCAGCAGCCTAGACAGGTATGAAGCTTTCTTT.

This chain links TRBV11-3 with TRBJ2-5, with 7 bases aligning to TRBD1. After removal of 1 base from V and 5 bases from J, the junction contained 7 bases not matched to a gene. The CDR3 covers 15 residues. Germline CDR1 is SGHNT and CDR2 is YENEEA. CDR3 DNA sequence: TGTGCCAGCAGCTTAGGGACAGGCAGGAGGGAGACCCAGTACTTC. Translated, it gives CASSLGTGRRETQYF.

The J gene is TRBJ1-1, the V gene TRBV5-1, with 8 bases identical to TRBD1. The CDR3 has 15 residues. CDR1 SGHRS and CDR2 YFSETQ come from the germline V gene. The ends lost 4 bases at V and 1 base at J; junction bases unmatched: 6. This CDR3 is CASSLQGASNTEAFF. CDR3 bases: TGCGCCAGCAGCCTGCAGGGGGCATCGAACACTGAAGCTTTCTTT.